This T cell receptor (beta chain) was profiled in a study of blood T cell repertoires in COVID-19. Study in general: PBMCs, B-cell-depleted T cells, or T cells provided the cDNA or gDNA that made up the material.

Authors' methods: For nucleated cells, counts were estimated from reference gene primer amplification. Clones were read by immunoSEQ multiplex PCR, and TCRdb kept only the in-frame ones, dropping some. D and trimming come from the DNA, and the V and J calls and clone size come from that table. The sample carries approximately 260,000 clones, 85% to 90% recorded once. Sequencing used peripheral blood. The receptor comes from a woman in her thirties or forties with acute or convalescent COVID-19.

Here the CDR3 reads CASSPGETSSYNEQFF. CDR3 sequence (DNA): TGTGCCAGCAGCCCTGGGGAAACTAGCTCCTACAATGAGCAGTTCTTC. The chain employs TRBV7-8 and TRBJ2-1, with D possibly matching TRBD2 (5 bases). Trimming pared 5 bases from V and 0 bases from J, leaving 14 bases between. Germline values: CDR1 SGHVS, CDR2 FQNEAQ. The CDR3 consists of 16 residues.